This paragraph reports one T cell receptor (beta chain). Which antigen it targets is not known. No per-base quality is available; no much larger clone lies one base away. The data originate from a study of blood T cell repertoires in COVID-19 (dated by TCRdb to the early 2020s). Notes on the research overall: Samples from collaborators originated in the United States, Italy and Spain and spanned both the acute and convalescent phases of COVID-19. The material from the prospective study consisted of cDNA or gDNA derived from T cells, B-cell-depleted T cells, or PBMCs. Subjects who had been exposed to COVID-19, were actively infected with it, or had recovered from it provided the deeply sampled blood TCRbeta repertoires that made up the dataset. The repertoires were released in a freely available public database meant as a resource for research on the immune response to SARS-CoV-2. The samples were drawn from two sources: the first 160 participants of the ongoing ImmuneRACE study, and over 1,000 subjects contributed by 6 global collaborators. A de-identified subject ID, COVID-19 status, age in years and sex were almost always included in the sample metadata. Where available, HLA class I and class II types were taken from metadata supplied by the sample provider and were not determined by assay-based typing.

Another Seattle source contributed samples from volunteer blood donors who had recovered from COVID-19. Each collaborating institution followed its own protocols to collect whole blood in K2EDTA tubes. For TCRbeta analysis, collaborators shipped samples in one of three forms: frozen whole blood, isolated PBMCs, or DNA extracted from either of those sample types. Here is what the overall study found, with its caveats: Clinical and demographic metadata were provided uncurated, with the amount varying by source and participant.

The immunoSEQ Assay, a bias-controlled multiplex PCR, was used to amplify TCRbeta CDR3 regions from genomic DNA. On the study's bioinformatics: Nucleated cell counts per sample were estimated from amplification of reference gene primers within the assay. Sequence reads were collapsed and filtered to measure the absolute abundance of every unique TCRbeta CDR3 rearrangement. Productive Simpson clonality was computed per sample as the square root of Simpson's diversity index over productive rearrangements. TCRdb obtained this table from immuneACCESS and retained in-frame rearrangements with V and J assigned. These tables miss some clones; where compared with another copy, unresolved V genes account for less than half of the shortfall, and the remainder is unexplained. V, J and clone size reflect that table, while D and trimming were determined from the DNA. For this sample there are 230,000 or so clones; roughly nine tenths appear just once. The ten largest account for approximately 5% of the sample.

CDR1 and CDR2, per the germline V gene, are LGHNA and YNFKEQ. Trimming at the junction amounts to 4 bases on V and 5 bases on J, and the germline ends lie 21 bases apart. The CDR3 starts with the cysteine, ends with the valine, and has 16 residues. Only CDR3 DNA remains: 48 bases, in frame from the first base. The receptor's source is a middle-aged woman who had recovered from COVID-19. Source material: peripheral blood. The rearrangement combines TRBV4-2 with TRBJ2-7; a tentative D call is TRBD2 (6 bases match). CDR3 sequence: CASSPRLGGLIHEQYV. Here is the DNA: TGTGCCAGCAGCCCCCGTCTAGGAGGGTTGATTCACGAGCAGTACGTC.